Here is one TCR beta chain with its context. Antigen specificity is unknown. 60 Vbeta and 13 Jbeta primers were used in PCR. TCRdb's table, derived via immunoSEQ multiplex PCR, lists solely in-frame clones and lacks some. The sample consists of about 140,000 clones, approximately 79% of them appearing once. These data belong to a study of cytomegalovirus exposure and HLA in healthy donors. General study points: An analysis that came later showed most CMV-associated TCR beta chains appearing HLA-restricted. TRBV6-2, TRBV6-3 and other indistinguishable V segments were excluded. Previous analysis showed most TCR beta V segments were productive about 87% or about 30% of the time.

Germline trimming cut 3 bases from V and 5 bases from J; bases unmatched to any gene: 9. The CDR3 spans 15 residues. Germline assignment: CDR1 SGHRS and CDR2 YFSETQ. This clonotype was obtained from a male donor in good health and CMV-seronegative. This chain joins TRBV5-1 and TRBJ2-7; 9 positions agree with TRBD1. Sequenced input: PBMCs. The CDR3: CASSSTQQGADEQYF. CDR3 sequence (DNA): TGCGCCAGCAGCTCCACACAACAGGGGGCTGACGAGCAGTACTTC. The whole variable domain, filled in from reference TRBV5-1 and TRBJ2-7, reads KAGVTQTPRYLIKTRGQQVTLSCSPISGHRSVSWYQQTPGQGLQFLFEYFSETQRNKGNFPGRFSGRQFSNSRSEMNVSTLELGDSALYLCASSSTQQGADEQYFGPGTRLTVT.